This T cell receptor beta chain was identified during a study of PD-1 blockade in classical Hodgkin lymphoma. TCRdb keeps only in-frame clones here, not all; method: immunoSEQ multiplex PCR. Found here are about 94,000 clones, 89% of them singletons; the top ten hold about 10%. Study observations and caveats: It was reported that newly diagnosed patients had less baseline TCR diversity than healthy donors. Underlying causes for the observed repertoire differences were not defined, possibly disease activity or prior therapy.

Of note for this clone: The antigen is not known.

V was shortened by 0 bases and J by 7 bases, with 14 bases between the two germline ends. The CDR3 sequence is 16 residues long. Germline loops: CDR1 SGDLS, CDR2 YYNGEE. Each of the patients experienced relapse following autologous stem cell transplantation, and their brentuximab vedotin exposure differed. The TCR comes from a human donor with classical Hodgkin lymphoma. The chain recombines TRBV9 with TRBJ1-6; D may be TRBD1 (5 bases). The sample was peripheral blood mononuclear cells (PBMCs), taken before the second cycle of nivolumab. CDR3: CASSVGARGYNSPLHF. The CDR3, as DNA: TGTGCCAGCAGCGTAGGGGCTCGGGGGTACAATTCACCCCTCCACTTT. The full variable domain, rest sourced from reference TRBV9 and TRBJ1-6, is DSGVTQTPKHLITATGQRVTLRCSPRSGDLSVYWYQQSLDQGLQFLIQYYNGEERAKGNILERFSAQQFPDLHSELNLSSLELGDSALYFCASSVGARGYNSPLHFGNGTRLTVT.